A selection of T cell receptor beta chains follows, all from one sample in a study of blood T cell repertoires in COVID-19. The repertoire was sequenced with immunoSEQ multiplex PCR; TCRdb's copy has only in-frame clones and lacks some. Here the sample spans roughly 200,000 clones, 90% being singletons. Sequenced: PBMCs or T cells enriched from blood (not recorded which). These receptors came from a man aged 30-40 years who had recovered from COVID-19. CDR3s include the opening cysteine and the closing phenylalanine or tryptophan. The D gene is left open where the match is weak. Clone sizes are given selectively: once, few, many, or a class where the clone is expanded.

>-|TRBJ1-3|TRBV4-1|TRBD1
TGCGCCAGCAGCCAAGACAGACAGGGTGTGATCGGAAACACCATATATTTT
CASSQDRQGVIGNTIYF
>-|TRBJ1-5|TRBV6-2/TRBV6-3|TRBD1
TGTGCCAGCAGTTCGACAGGGTATCAGCCCCAGCATTTT
CASSSTGYQPQHF
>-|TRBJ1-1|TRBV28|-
TGTGCCAGCAGCCCCCAGCAGGGGAGCACTGAAGCTTTCTTT
CASSPQQGSTEAFF
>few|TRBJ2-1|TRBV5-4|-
TGTGCCAGCAGCTTTGCCGCTAGACTTAACTCCTACAATGAGCAGTTCTTC
CASSFAARLNSYNEQFF
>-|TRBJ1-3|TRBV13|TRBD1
TGTGCCAGCAGCTTAGAGACAGGGCTGAGCTCTGGAAACACCATATATTTT
CASSLETGLSSGNTIYF
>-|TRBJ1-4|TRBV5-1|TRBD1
TGCGCCAGCAGCCTAGGAAACAGGGGCTGGTACGAAAAACTGTTTTTT
CASSLGNRGWYEKLFF
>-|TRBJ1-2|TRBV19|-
TGTGCCAGTAGTCCCCCAGGGATAGGTGGCTACACCTTC
CASSPPGIGGYTF
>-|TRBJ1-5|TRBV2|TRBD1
TGTGCCAGCCGAAACACAGGGGACTATCAGCCCCAGCATTTT
CASRNTGDYQPQHF
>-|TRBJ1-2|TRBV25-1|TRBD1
TGTGCCAGCAGTGAATATACGAGACAGGGGTTGGGTGGCTACACCTTC
CASSEYTRQGLGGYTF
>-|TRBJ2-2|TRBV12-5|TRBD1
TGTGCTAGTGGTTTGTCCTGGGACAGCTTAAACACCGGGGAGCTGTTTTTT
CASGLSWDSLNTGELFF
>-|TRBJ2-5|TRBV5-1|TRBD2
TGCGCCAGCAGCCCGCGACTAGCGGGCAGCCAAGAGACCCAGTACTTC
CASSPRLAGSQETQYF
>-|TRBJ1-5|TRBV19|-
TGTGCCAGTAGTATAGTGACGGGGGGAAGCAATCAGCCCCAGCATTTT
CASSIVTGGSNQPQHF
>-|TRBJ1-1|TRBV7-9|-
TGTGCCAGCAGCTTAGAGCCGAACACTGAAGCTTTCTTT
CASSLEPNTEAFF
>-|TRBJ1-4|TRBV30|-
TGTGCCTGGAATCAGGGCAAAGATGAAAAACTGTTTTTT
CAWNQGKDEKLFF
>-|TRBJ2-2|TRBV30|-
TGTGCCTGGACACCAGGGGTTCGGGGAATGGTGGATCCAAACACCGGGGAGCTGTTTTTT
CAWTPGVRGMVDPNTGELFF
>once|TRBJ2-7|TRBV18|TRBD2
TGTGCCAGCTCACCAATGCTAGCGGCTAGCTCCTACGAGCAGTACTTC
CASSPMLAASSYEQYF
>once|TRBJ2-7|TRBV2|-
TGTGCCAGCAGTCTCAGCTACGAGCAGTACTTC
CASSLSYEQYF
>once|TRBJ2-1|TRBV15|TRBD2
TGTGCCACCAGCACGGGACTAGCGGGGGACAATGAGCAGTTCTTC
CATSTGLAGDNEQFF
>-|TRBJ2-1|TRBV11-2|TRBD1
TGTGCCAGCAGCTTAGGGACAGGGAATTTCGGCAATGAGCAGTTCTTC
CASSLGTGNFGNEQFF
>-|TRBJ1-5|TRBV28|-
TGTGCCAGCAGTCCCAGGGGCCGATATAGCAATCAGCCCCAGCATTTT
CASSPRGRYSNQPQHF
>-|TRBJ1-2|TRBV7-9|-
TGTGCCAGCAGCCGAGGAGGGGACGGGGCTAACTATGGCTACACCTTC
CASSRGGDGANYGYTF
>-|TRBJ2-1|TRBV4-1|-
TGCGCCAGCAGCCAAGAGCGGGGTAGCTCCTACAATGAGCAGTTCTTC
CASSQERGSSYNEQFF
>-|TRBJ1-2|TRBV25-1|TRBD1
TGTGCCAGCAGTGTAGGGGGCAATGGCTACACCTTC
CASSVGGNGYTF
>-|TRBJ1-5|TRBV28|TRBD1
TGTGCCAGCAGTTTTGTAGACAGGGTGAGTCAGCCCCAGCATTTT
CASSFVDRVSQPQHF
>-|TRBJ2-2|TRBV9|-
TGTGCCAGCAGCCTTACCCAGAAGACCGGGGAGCTGTTTTTT
CASSLTQKTGELFF
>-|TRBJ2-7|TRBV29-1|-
TGCAGCGTTGTTTCGGGGACCTACGAGCAGTACTTC
CSVVSGTYEQYF
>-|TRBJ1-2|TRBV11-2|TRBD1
TGTGCCAGCAGCCCGGACAGGGGAGATTATGGCTACACCTTC
CASSPDRGDYGYTF
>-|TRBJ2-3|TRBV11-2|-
TGTGCCAGCAGGGAGATGCACACAGATACGCAGTATTTT
CASREMHTDTQYF
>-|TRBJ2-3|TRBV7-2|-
TGTGCCAGCAGCTCCTCAGGGGGGCCCAGTGACTTT
CASSSSGGPSDF
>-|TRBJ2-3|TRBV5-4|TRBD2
TGTGCCAGCAGGATGGCGGGGGGCCGCACAGATACGCAGTATTTT
CASRMAGGRTDTQYF
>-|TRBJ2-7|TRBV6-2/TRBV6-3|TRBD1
TGTGCCAGCAGTAAGCCGGGACAGGGGGCCTACGAGCAGTACTTC
CASSKPGQGAYEQYF
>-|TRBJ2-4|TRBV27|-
TGTGCCAGCACACCCCGCCTAGAGCGCCGGTTCGCCAAAAACATTCAGTACTTC
CASTPRLERRFAKNIQYF
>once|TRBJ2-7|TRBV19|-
TGTGCCAGTAGTACCAGCCGACAGACAGACGAGCAGTACTTC
CASSTSRQTDEQYF
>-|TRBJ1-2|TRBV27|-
TGTGCCAGCAGCCTAAGGTCTGGAGGGAATAACTATGGCTACACCTTC
CASSLRSGGNNYGYTF
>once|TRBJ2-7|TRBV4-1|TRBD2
TGCGCCAGCAGAGAGAGGATCAGCGGGGGAATCAGCTCCTACGAGCAGTACTTC
CASRERISGGISSYEQYF
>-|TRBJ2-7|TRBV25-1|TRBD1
TGTGCCAGCAGTGAAATGGGACAGGGGAAATACGAGCAGTACTTC
CASSEMGQGKYEQYF
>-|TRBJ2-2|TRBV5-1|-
TGCGCCAGCACGAAAAGCGGAAACACCGGGGAGCTGTTTTTT
CASTKSGNTGELFF
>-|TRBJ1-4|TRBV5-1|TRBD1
TGCGCCAGCAGCTTGGTGACAGGGGGCGCGGAAAAACTGTTTTTT
CASSLVTGGAEKLFF
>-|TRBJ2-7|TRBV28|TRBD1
TGTGCCAGCAGGCGACAGGGGGGTTCCTACGAGCAGTACTTC
CASRRQGGSYEQYF
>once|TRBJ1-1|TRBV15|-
TGTGCCACCAGCAGAGATCCAGAGAACACTGAAGCTTTCTTT
CATSRDPENTEAFF
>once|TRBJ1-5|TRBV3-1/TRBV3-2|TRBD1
TGTGCCAGCAGCCAAGATTGGACAGGGGCGGCGGAGCCCCAGCATTTT
CASSQDWTGAAEPQHF
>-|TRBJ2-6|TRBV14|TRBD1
TGTGCCAGCAGCCCCCAGCGGACAGGGCTAATCTCTGGGGCCAACGTCCTGACTTTC
CASSPQRTGLISGANVLTF
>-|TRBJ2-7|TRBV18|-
TGTGCCAGCTCACCGACGGGGGGCCCTCTCGACGAGCAGTACTTC
CASSPTGGPLDEQYF
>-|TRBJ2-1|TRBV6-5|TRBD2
TGTGCCAGCAGTTTAAGGACTAGCGGGAGTGGTGAGCAGTTCTTC
CASSLRTSGSGEQFF
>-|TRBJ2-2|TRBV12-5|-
TGTGCTAGTGGTTTTGTCGGTGGTCTAGAAACGAACACCGGGGAGCTGTTTTTT
CASGFVGGLETNTGELFF
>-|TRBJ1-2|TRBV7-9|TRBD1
TGTGCCAGCAGCTTAGAGGGGGCGCGTGGCTACACCTTC
CASSLEGARGYTF
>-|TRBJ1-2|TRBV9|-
TGTGCCAGCAGCCCTGGGAAGGCAGGGCTAAACTATGGCTACACCTTC
CASSPGKAGLNYGYTF
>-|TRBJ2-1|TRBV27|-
TGTGCCAGCAGTCTAAGGGGCCAGTCCCTTCTTGAGCAGTTCTTC
CASSLRGQSLLEQFF
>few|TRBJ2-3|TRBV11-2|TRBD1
TGTGCCAGCAGCCTAGACAGGGGGGACACAGATACGCAGTATTTT
CASSLDRGDTDTQYF
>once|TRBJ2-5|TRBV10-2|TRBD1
TGCGCCAGCAGCGCCGTTATAGGACAGGCCCAAGAGACCCAGTACTTC
CASSAVIGQAQETQYF
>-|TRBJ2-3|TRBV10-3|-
TGTGCCATCAGTGATTTCGGCGGGCCCGTATCGGATACGCAGTATTTT
CAISDFGGPVSDTQYF
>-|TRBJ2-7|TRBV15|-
TGTGCCACCAGCAGAGATCGGCCGGGGTTAGCCTACGAGCAGTACTTC
CATSRDRPGLAYEQYF
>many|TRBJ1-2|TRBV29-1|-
TGCAGCGTTGCTTCCAACTATGGCTACACCTTC
CSVASNYGYTF
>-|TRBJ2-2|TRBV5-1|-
TGCGCCAGCAGCTTGGGACAGATAACTAAAAACACCGGGGAGCTGTTTTTT
CASSLGQITKNTGELFF
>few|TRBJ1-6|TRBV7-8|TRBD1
TGTGCCAGCAGCGCACAACAGGGGCATAATTCACCCCTCCACTTT
CASSAQQGHNSPLHF
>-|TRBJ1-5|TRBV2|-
TGTGCCAGCTCCATGGAAGGGGATAGCAATCAGCCCCAGCATTTT
CASSMEGDSNQPQHF
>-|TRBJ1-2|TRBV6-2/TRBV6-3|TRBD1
TGTGCCAGCAGCGAGGGGGCTAAGAGCTATGGCTACACCTTC
CASSEGAKSYGYTF